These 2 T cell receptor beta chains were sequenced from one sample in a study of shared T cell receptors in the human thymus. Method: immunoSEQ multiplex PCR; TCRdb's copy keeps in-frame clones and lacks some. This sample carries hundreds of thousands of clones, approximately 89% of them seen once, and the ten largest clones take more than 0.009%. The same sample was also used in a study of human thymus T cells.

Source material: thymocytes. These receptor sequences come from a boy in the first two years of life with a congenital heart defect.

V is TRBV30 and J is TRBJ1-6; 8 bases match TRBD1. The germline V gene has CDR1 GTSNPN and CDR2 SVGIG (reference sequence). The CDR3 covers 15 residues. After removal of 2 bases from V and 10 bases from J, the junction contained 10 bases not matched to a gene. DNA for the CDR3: TGTGCCTGGAGTTCCCGGACAGGGAGCCTGTCACCCCTCCACTTT. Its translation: CAWSSRTGSLSPLHF.

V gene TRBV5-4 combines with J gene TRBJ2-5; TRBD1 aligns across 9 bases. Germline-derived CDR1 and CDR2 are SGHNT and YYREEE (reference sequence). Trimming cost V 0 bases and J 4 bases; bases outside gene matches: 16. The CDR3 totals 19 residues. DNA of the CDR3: TGTGCCAGCAGCTTGGCAACAGGGGACAGGGTGGTAAGAGGAGAGACCCAGTACTTC. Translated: CASSLATGDRVVRGETQYF.